These T cell receptor beta chains were read from a single sample in a study of blood T cells in healthy people across ages. TCRdb reprocessed the 5' RACE reads via MiXCR and lists one record per CDR3 protein. The sample has approximately 730,000 distinct CDR3 sequences, roughly 44% seen once. Sequenced material: blood. All receptors derive from a woman aged 55-75 years in good health. CDR3s include the opening cysteine and the closing phenylalanine or tryptophan. A D gene is named only where the DNA matches it firmly. Rows may omit the clone size; those that give it use once, few, many or a size class.

V gene: TRBV6-5
clone size: few
D gene: TRBD2
J gene: TRBJ2-5
CDR3 length: 15
CDR3 protein: CASSTGTSGMETQYF
CDR3 DNA: TGTGCCAGCAGTACCGGGACTAGCGGGATGGAGACCCAGTACTTC

V gene: TRBV7-9
clone size: NA
D gene: NA
J gene: TRBJ1-1
CDR3 length: 14
CDR3 protein: CASSLSRIGTEAFF
CDR3 DNA: TGTGCCAGCAGCTTATCTAGGATTGGGACTGAAGCTTTCTTT

V gene: TRBV14
clone size: NA
D gene: NA
J gene: TRBJ2-1
CDR3 length: 19
CDR3 protein: CASSQDGILRESGYNEQFF
CDR3 DNA: TGTGCCAGCAGCCAAGATGGAATCCTTCGAGAGTCGGGGTACAATGAGCAGTTCTTC

V gene: TRBV25-1
clone size: NA
D gene: NA
J gene: TRBJ2-5
CDR3 length: 13
CDR3 protein: CATQDSYQETQYF
CDR3 DNA: TGTGCCACCCAAGACTCGTACCAAGAGACCCAGTACTTC

V gene: TRBV14
clone size: few
D gene: NA
J gene: TRBJ1-5
CDR3 length: 13
CDR3 protein: CASSQNRDQPQHF
CDR3 DNA: TGTGCCAGCAGCCAAAACAGGGATCAGCCCCAGCATTTT

V gene: TRBV5-1
clone size: few
D gene: TRBD1
J gene: TRBJ2-7
CDR3 length: 15
CDR3 protein: CASSTAGQGTNEQYF
CDR3 DNA: TGCGCCAGCAGCACAGCCGGACAGGGGACCAACGAGCAGTACTTC

V gene: TRBV5-1
clone size: many
D gene: NA
J gene: TRBJ1-1
CDR3 length: 15
CDR3 protein: CASSFSGLLNTEAFF
CDR3 DNA: TGCGCCAGCAGCTTCAGCGGACTGTTGAACACTGAAGCTTTCTTT

V gene: TRBV20-1
clone size: NA
D gene: TRBD1
J gene: TRBJ1-5
CDR3 length: 21
CDR3 protein: CSARDPSGTGVRYSGNQPQHF
CDR3 DNA: TGCAGTGCTAGAGACCCCTCTGGGACAGGGGTGAGGTATTCGGGCAATCAGCCCCAGCATTTT

V gene: TRBV20-1
clone size: few
D gene: TRBD1
J gene: TRBJ1-5
CDR3 length: 12
CDR3 protein: CSSGQGNQPQHF
CDR3 DNA: TGCAGTTCGGGACAGGGCAATCAGCCCCAGCATTTT

V gene: TRBV20-1
clone size: NA
D gene: TRBD2
J gene: TRBJ2-1
CDR3 length: 16
CDR3 protein: CSALYSGGGQNNEQFF
CDR3 DNA: TGCAGTGCTTTATATTCTGGCGGGGGGCAGAACAATGAGCAGTTCTTC

V gene: TRBV20-1
clone size: NA
D gene: NA
J gene: TRBJ1-4
CDR3 length: 14
CDR3 protein: CSAPGGPRGEKLFF
CDR3 DNA: TGCAGTGCCCCCGGCGGGCCTCGGGGGGAAAAACTGTTTTTT

V gene: TRBV6-1
clone size: few
D gene: TRBD2
J gene: TRBJ2-3
CDR3 length: 15
CDR3 protein: CASSEESGGRDTQYF
CDR3 DNA: TGTGCCAGCAGTGAAGAGAGCGGGGGGCGGGATACGCAGTATTTT

V gene: TRBV9
clone size: NA
D gene: NA
J gene: TRBJ1-1
CDR3 length: 13
CDR3 protein: CASSVREDTEAFF
CDR3 DNA: TGTGCCAGCAGCGTCCGGGAAGACACTGAAGCTTTCTTT

V gene: TRBV20-1
clone size: NA
D gene: TRBD1
J gene: TRBJ1-1
CDR3 length: 13
CDR3 protein: CSAKGRGHTEAFF
CDR3 DNA: TGCAGTGCTAAGGGCAGGGGGCACACTGAAGCTTTCTTT

V gene: TRBV20-1
clone size: NA
D gene: NA
J gene: TRBJ1-1
CDR3 length: 16
CDR3 protein: CSARDASTGGNTEAFF
CDR3 DNA: TGCAGTGCTAGGGACGCCTCCACTGGGGGGAACACTGAAGCTTTCTTT

V gene: TRBV24-1
clone size: NA
D gene: NA
J gene: TRBJ2-3
CDR3 length: 12
CDR3 protein: CATSVGSDTQYF
CDR3 DNA: TGTGCCACCAGTGTGGGATCAGATACGCAGTATTTT

V gene: TRBV5-6
clone size: few
D gene: NA
J gene: TRBJ1-1
CDR3 length: 16
CDR3 protein: CASSLVGPGVQTEAFF
CDR3 DNA: TGTGCCAGCAGCTTGGTAGGCCCGGGGGTTCAAACTGAAGCTTTCTTT

V gene: TRBV27
clone size: NA
D gene: NA
J gene: TRBJ1-2
CDR3 length: 13
CDR3 protein: CASSNPLGYGYTF
CDR3 DNA: TGTGCCAGCAGTAACCCGTTAGGCTATGGCTACACCTTC

V gene: TRBV9
clone size: few
D gene: TRBD2
J gene: TRBJ2-7
CDR3 length: 16
CDR3 protein: CASSVGWRGSSYEQYF
CDR3 DNA: TGTGCCAGCAGCGTAGGTTGGCGGGGGAGCTCCTACGAGCAGTACTTC

V gene: TRBV20-1
clone size: NA
D gene: NA
J gene: TRBJ2-5
CDR3 length: 12
CDR3 protein: CSARSGQETQYF
CDR3 DNA: TGCAGTGCTAGGTCAGGTCAAGAGACCCAGTACTTC

V gene: TRBV9
clone size: few
D gene: NA
J gene: TRBJ2-7
CDR3 length: 11
CDR3 protein: CASSKGGEQYF
CDR3 DNA: TGTGCCAGCAGCAAGGGGGGCGAGCAGTACTTC

V gene: TRBV12-3/TRBV12-4
clone size: NA
D gene: NA
J gene: TRBJ2-3
CDR3 length: 14
CDR3 protein: CASRHRGSADTQYF
CDR3 DNA: TGTGCCAGCAGACATAGAGGGAGCGCAGATACGCAGTATTTT

V gene: TRBV20-1
clone size: many
D gene: TRBD1
J gene: TRBJ1-2
CDR3 length: 17
CDR3 protein: CSARRGQGLISNYGYTF
CDR3 DNA: TGCAGTGCTAGACGAGGACAGGGCCTAATAAGTAACTATGGCTACACCTTC

V gene: TRBV18
clone size: few
D gene: NA
J gene: TRBJ2-3
CDR3 length: 15
CDR3 protein: CASSPLGAEADTQYF
CDR3 DNA: TGTGCCAGCTCACCACTAGGGGCTGAAGCCGATACGCAGTATTTT

V gene: TRBV10-3
clone size: NA
D gene: TRBD2
J gene: TRBJ2-2
CDR3 length: 18
CDR3 protein: CAISGPGLAGGGTGELFF
CDR3 DNA: TGTGCCATCAGTGGCCCGGGACTAGCGGGAGGCGGCACCGGGGAGCTGTTTTTT

V gene: TRBV6-5
clone size: NA
D gene: TRBD2
J gene: TRBJ2-1
CDR3 length: 14
CDR3 protein: CASSIAGGVYEQFF
CDR3 DNA: TGTGCCAGCAGTATAGCGGGGGGGGTCTACGAGCAGTTCTTC